The 3 T cell receptor beta chains below were found in one sample sequenced in a study of PD-L1 blockade in urothelial cancer. TCRdb's copy holds only in-frame clones and misses some; the assay was immunoSEQ multiplex PCR. The table shows under 40,000 clones, with 90% occurring only once. Sequenced material: PBMCs, taken around atezolizumab (anti-PD-L1) treatment. The source of these receptors is a man in his 70s with urothelial cancer.

This chain joins TRBV7-3 and TRBJ1-1, with 9 bases that match TRBD1. V lost 5 bases, J lost 6 bases, and 10 bases stayed unmatched. From germline, CDR1 is SGHTA and CDR2 FQGTGA. The CDR3 consists of 15 residues. CDR3 protein: CASSMTGGGRAEAFF. CDR3 DNA sequence: TGTGCCAGCAGCATGACAGGGGGAGGAAGGGCTGAAGCTTTCTTT.

The J gene is TRBJ2-5, the V gene TRBV28, with D unresolved. CDR3 length: 15 amino acids. Looked up from germline, CDR1 is MDHEN and CDR2 is SYDVKM. V lost 3 bases, J lost 7 bases, and 18 bases lay in between. The CDR3 DNA is TGTGCCAGCAGTTTCCGCCGAGGTAGCTTGACGACCCAGTACTTC. Residues: CASSFRRGSLTTQYF. The full variable domain, rest sourced from reference TRBV28 and TRBJ2-5, is DVKVTQSSRYLVKRTGEKVFLECVQDMDHENMFWYRQDPGLGLRLIYFSYDVKMKEKGDIPEGYSVSREKKERFSLILESASTNQTSMYLCASSFRRGSLTTQYFGPGTRLLVL.

The chain uses TRBV4-1 and TRBJ2-2, with 12 bases fitting TRBD2. The CDR3 covers 18 residues. Germline CDR1 reads MGHRA; CDR2 reads YSYEKL. V lost 0 bases to trimming and J lost 8 bases; unmatched junction nucleotides: 10. DNA for the CDR3: TGCGCCAGCAGCCAAGAACCCGGACTAGCGGGAAGTCCTGGGGAGCTGTTTTTT. Translation gives CASSQEPGLAGSPGELFF.